The 9 T cell receptor beta chains below were found in one sample sequenced in a study of cytomegalovirus exposure and HLA in healthy donors (TCRdb year 2017). The library came from the immunoSEQ multiplex PCR assay. The multiplex PCR relied on a mix of 60 forward primers for TCR Vbeta segments and 13 reverse primers for TCR Jbeta segments. TCRdb provides this immuneACCESS table in a form limited to in-frame rearrangements. Some clones are lacking; in checked studies, under half of them reflect an unresolved V gene, and why the rest are absent is not known. This sample comprises 150,000 to 200,000 clones, 60% to 85% of them detected only once. In total, the top ten clones hold 2.5% to 3.5% of the sample. Sequenced: PBMCs. The origin of the receptors is a woman aged 40-49 years in good health and CMV-seronegative.

The genes are TRBV19 and TRBJ1-5; no reliable D call. V lost 5 bases and J 8 bases, leaving 13 bases between the germline ends. CDR1 is LNHDA and CDR2 is SQIVND in the germline V gene (reference sequence). This CDR3 is 13 amino acids long. Here the CDR3 DNA reads TGTGCCAGTAGTCGTAGACTCTTGGAGCCCCAGCATTTT. Translating gives CASSRRLLEPQHF.

The chain links TRBV19 to TRBJ1-4; no clear D. CDR3 size: 14 residues. Germline V gene data show CDR1 as LNHDA and CDR2 as SQIVND (reference sequence). The V end was cut by 3 bases, the J end by 10 bases, with 15 bases between. CDR3: CASSMTFLSGKLFF. In DNA form, the CDR3 reads TGTGCCAGTAGTATGACGTTCTTGTCGGGAAAACTGTTTTTT.

The gene calls are TRBV5-5 and TRBJ2-1; tentative D call: TRBD1 (6 bases). CDR3 length: 13 residues. CDR1 is SGHKS, CDR2 YYEKEE, per germline (reference sequence). V was clipped by 0 bases and J by 16 bases, with 17 bases between them. CDR3 sequence: CASSLGQASKGFF. In DNA, the CDR3 is TGTGCCAGCAGCTTGGGACAGGCCTCAAAAGGTTTCTTC.

The chain recombines TRBV18 with TRBJ2-1, with D uncertain. This CDR3 is built from 11 residues. The germline V gene has CDR1 KGHSH and CDR2 LQKENI. V was pared by 7 bases and J by 8 bases, with 9 bases between. In nucleotides, the CDR3 is TGTGCCAGCTTACTGAGCCATGAGCAGTTCTTC. Translation: CASLLSHEQFF.

The chain joins TRBV29-1 to TRBJ2-1; the D gene is possibly TRBD2 (5 bases). The germline gives CDR1 SQVTM, CDR2 ANQGSEA. This CDR3 is 13 amino acids long. The V end lost 4 bases, the J end lost 5 bases, and 12 bases lay between the germline ends. This CDR3 is CSVVVLAHNEQFF. The CDR3 DNA reads TGCAGCGTTGTCGTCCTAGCCCACAATGAGCAGTTCTTC.

In DNA, the CDR3 is TGTGCTAGTGGTTTAGGGGGCGCGAACACCGGGGAGCTGTTTTTT. This translates into CASGLGGANTGELFF. V is TRBV12-5 and J is TRBJ2-2; TRBD1 matches at 7 bases. The CDR3 loop spans 15 amino acids. Unmatched junction bases numbered 1, after V lost 3 bases and J lost 0 bases. Germline values: CDR1 LGHNT, CDR2 FRNRAP.

The chain is built from TRBV27 and TRBJ1-5; possibly TRBD1 for D (5 bases). Per germline, CDR1 MNHEY and CDR2 SMNVEV (reference sequence). This CDR3 region has 15 residues. Trimming cost V 3 bases and J 1 base, with 10 bases left between them. The CDR3 loop is CASSFIRGSNQPQHF. Here the CDR3 DNA reads TGTGCCAGCAGTTTTATAAGGGGAAGCAATCAGCCCCAGCATTTT.

The V call is TRBV6-5, the J call TRBJ2-2, with 9 bases fitting TRBD1. CDR3 length: 16 amino acids. The V gene end was trimmed by 7 bases and the J gene end by 6 bases; junction bases not matched to a gene: 12. The V gene's germline CDR1 is MNHEY and CDR2 SVGAGI. CDR3 protein: CASTYGTGFGAGELFF. The CDR3 DNA sequence: TGTGCCAGCACTTATGGGACAGGGTTCGGAGCCGGGGAGCTGTTTTTT.

V usage is TRBV5-1 and J usage is TRBJ2-2; 10 nucleotides agree with TRBD1. Trimming cost V 2 bases and J 3 bases; bases outside gene matches: 4. CDR3 size: 16 residues. Germline CDR1 is SGHRS and CDR2 is YFSETQ. The chain's CDR3 is CASSLPGTGDTGELFF. The CDR3 DNA sequence: TGCGCCAGCAGCTTACCCGGGACAGGGGACACCGGGGAGCTGTTTTTT.